This T cell receptor (beta chain) was obtained from a study of cytomegalovirus exposure and HLA in healthy donors. The overall study: Around 180 million T cells yielded 90 million to 130 million unique TCR beta sequences in earlier analysis.

The CDR3 is 16 residues long. Germline lookup yields CDR1 MNHNS and CDR2 SASEGT. Between the trimmed V and J ends, which lost 4 bases and 2 bases, there was a span of 14 bases. Findings and caveats of the study: The study flagged about 150 TCR beta chains as cytomegalovirus-associated.

Note on this clone: Its specificity is not known.

Researchers ran the PCR with 60 Vbeta and 13 Jbeta primers. Assay: immunoSEQ multiplex PCR; the TCRdb copy retains only in-frame clones and omits some. Of hundreds of thousands of clones in the sample, around 73% are singletons; the top ten hold less than 4.5%. Sequencing was performed on PBMCs. The chain combines TRBV6-1 with TRBJ1-4; TRBD1 might be the D (5 bases). The source is a male donor in good health and CMV-seronegative. CDR3 DNA sequence: TGTGCCAGCAGTGGGTCGATACGGGGGACTAATGAAAAACTGTTTTTT. Its translation: CASSGSIRGTNEKLFF.